This T cell receptor (beta chain) was captured in a study of blood T cell repertoires in COVID-19. Background on the study: COVID-19 samples collected from the United States, Italy and Spain covered acute and convalescent phases. The cDNA or gDNA used as material had been derived from T cells, B-cell-depleted T cells, or PBMCs.

In the study's own analysis: Reference gene primers were amplified, and this amplification served to estimate nucleated cell counts. Profiling relied on immunoSEQ multiplex PCR, and the TCRdb table lists in-frame clones only, not all of them. That table furnishes V, J and clone size, whereas the DNA furnished D and trimming. The profile shows over 40,000 clones, around four fifths of them singletons. Germline values: CDR1 SGHRS, CDR2 YFSETQ. This CDR3 has 18 amino acids. The ends lost 4 bases at V and 6 bases at J; junction bases unmatched: 16. Sequencing was performed on peripheral blood. The rearrangement links TRBV5-1 to TRBJ2-2; 9 bases are a match to TRBD1. The sequence came from a human donor in a cohort sampled during active COVID-19. The CDR3: CASSPWTGATGLAGELFF. In nucleotides, the CDR3 is TGCGCCAGCAGCCCCTGGACAGGGGCCACGGGTCTCGCCGGGGAGCTGTTTTTT. The entire variable domain, with the rest obtained from reference TRBV5-1 and TRBJ2-2, is as follows: KAGVTQTPRYLIKTRGQQVTLSCSPISGHRSVSWYQQTPGQGLQFLFEYFSETQRNKGNFPGRFSGRQFSNSRSEMNVSTLELGDSALYLCASSPWTGATGLAGELFFGEGSRLTVL.